The 11 T cell receptor beta chains in this list originate from one sample, sequenced in a study of lymphopenia after photon versus proton radiotherapy. Profiled with immunoSEQ multiplex PCR; TCRdb holds only in-frame clones, not every one. The sample includes about 68,000 clones, about nine tenths seen only once; the top ten take roughly 2.7%. The sequences come from peripheral blood, collected from a patient treated with photon-based radiotherapy. These receptors were collected from a woman between 65 and 79 years old with pancreatic cancer.

The rearrangement links TRBV18 to TRBJ1-5; 9 positions match TRBD1. The CDR3 is made up of 16 amino acids. Losses at the gene ends were 2 bases for V and 5 bases for J; bases not matched to a gene: 7. Germline lookup yields CDR1 KGHSH and CDR2 LQKENI. The CDR3 DNA reads as TGTGCCAGCTCACCAGGGACAGGGTTGAAGGATCAGCCCCAGCATTTT. It yields the protein CASSPGTGLKDQPQHF.

The V gene is TRBV14, the J gene TRBJ2-1; D possibly corresponds to TRBD2 (5 bases). Germline CDR1 and CDR2: SGHDN and FVKESK. The CDR3 spans 13 residues. V lost 0 bases to trimming and J lost 12 bases, with 12 bases between them. The DNA for the CDR3 is TGTGCCAGCAGCCAAGATGGAGGAGGAGGGCAGTTCTTC. Its protein is CASSQDGGGGQFF.

The gene calls are TRBV4-3 and TRBJ2-1; TRBD2 matches at 8 bases. The length of the CDR3 is 17 residues. V lost 0 bases, J lost 7 bases, and 11 bases stayed unmatched. Germline-derived CDR1 and CDR2 are LGHNA and YSLEER. CDR3 sequence: CASSQEREDPPGNEQFF. The CDR3 coding sequence is TGCGCCAGCAGCCAAGAGCGGGAGGACCCTCCTGGGAATGAGCAGTTCTTC.

J is TRBJ1-6 and V is TRBV28; no firm D call. CDR1 is MDHEN, CDR2 SYDVKM, per germline. The V end was cut by 1 base, the J end by 14 bases, with 12 bases between. The CDR3 covers 13 residues. CDR3 nucleotides: TGTGCCAGCAGTTTATTAGGTAGCTCCTCCCTCCACTTT. Translating it yields CASSLLGSSSLHF.

This clone was seen a single time. J is TRBJ2-7 and V is TRBV7-2, with TRBD2 matching 12 bases. V lost 5 bases, J lost 3 bases, and 5 bases stayed unmatched. This CDR3 comprises 15 residues. Germline CDR1 and CDR2: SGHTA and FQGNSA. The chain's CDR3 is CASSRLAGVDYEQYF. In DNA form, the CDR3 reads TGTGCCAGCAGCCGACTAGCGGGAGTGGACTACGAGCAGTACTTC.

This clone has more than one count but fewer than ten. CDR3 coding DNA: TGTGCCAGTAGTAGTTGGTCCAACGAGCAGTACTTC. Its protein is CASSSWSNEQYF. V is TRBV19 and J is TRBJ2-7; no clear D. The CDR3 covers 12 residues. The V gene's germline CDR1 is LNHDA and CDR2 SQIVND (reference sequence). V shed 4 bases and J shed 5 bases, with 9 bases lying between them.

The J gene is TRBJ2-5, the V gene TRBV5-1, with D tentatively TRBD2 (6 bases). With the DNA end fitting TRBJ2-7 better, the J assignment may be wrong. This CDR3 is 13 amino acids long. The V gene's germline CDR1 is SGHRS and CDR2 YFSETQ. This chain's CDR3 is CASSFGTSYEQYF. CDR3 sequence (DNA): TGCGCCAGCAGCTTCGGGACTTCCTACGAGCAGTACTTC.

The chain recombines TRBV6-6 with TRBJ2-7; 8 bases are shared with TRBD2. In germline, CDR1 is MNHNY, CDR2 SVGAGI (reference sequence). The CDR3 runs to 15 residues. V lost 7 bases to trimming and J lost 6 bases; unmatched junction nucleotides: 14. This CDR3 is CASTPRGREGSEQYF. CDR3 in DNA: TGTGCCAGCACCCCCCGGGGCCGGGAGGGCTCCGAGCAGTACTTC.

The chain employs TRBV4-3 and TRBJ2-1, with TRBD2 matching 8 bases. This CDR3 region has 15 residues. The ends lost 4 bases at V and 6 bases at J; junction bases unmatched: 8. Germline lookup yields CDR1 LGHNA and CDR2 YSLEER. CDR3 coding DNA: TGCGCCAGCAGCCCCTCGGGGGGGCCGTTCAATGAGCAGTTCTTC. It translates to CASSPSGGPFNEQFF.

The chain is built from TRBV6-5 and TRBJ2-3; no definite D call. Germline CDR1 and CDR2: MNHEY and SVGAGI. This CDR3 spans 13 amino acids. Trimming stripped 7 bases from V and 2 bases from J, with 10 bases between. The CDR3 DNA reads TGTGCCAGCAAAGGCGCGGCCACAGATACGCAGTATTTT. This gives the protein CASKGAATDTQYF.

The J gene is TRBJ1-5, the V gene TRBV6-6; 9 bases are shared with TRBD1. CDR3 length: 14 residues. Trimming removed 6 bases from V and 0 bases from J; junction bases left unmatched: 0. The V gene's germline CDR1 is MNHNY and CDR2 SVGAGI (reference sequence). The CDR3 DNA reads as TGTGCCAGCAGGGGACAGGGTAGCAATCAGCCCCAGCATTTT. As protein: CASRGQGSNQPQHF.